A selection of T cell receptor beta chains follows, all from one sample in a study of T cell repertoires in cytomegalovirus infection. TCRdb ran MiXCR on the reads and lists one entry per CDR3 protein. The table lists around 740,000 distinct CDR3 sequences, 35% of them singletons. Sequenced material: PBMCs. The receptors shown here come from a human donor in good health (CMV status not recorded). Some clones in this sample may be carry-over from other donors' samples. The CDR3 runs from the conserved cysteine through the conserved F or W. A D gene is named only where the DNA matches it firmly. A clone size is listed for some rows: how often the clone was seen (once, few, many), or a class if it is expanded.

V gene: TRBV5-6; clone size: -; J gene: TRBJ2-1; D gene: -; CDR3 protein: CASSPGGSLEQFF; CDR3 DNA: TGTGCCAGCAGCCCTGGAGGGAGTTTGGAGCAGTTCTTC
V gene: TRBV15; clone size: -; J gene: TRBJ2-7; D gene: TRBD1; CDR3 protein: CATSPGGTGGSSEQYF; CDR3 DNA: TGTGCCACCAGCCCGGGAGGCACAGGGGGCTCTTCCGAGCAGTACTTC
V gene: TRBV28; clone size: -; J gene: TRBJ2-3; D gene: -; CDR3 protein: CASSAAPTGTDTQYF; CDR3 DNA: TGTGCCAGCAGTGCTGCCCCAACGGGCACAGATACGCAGTATTTT
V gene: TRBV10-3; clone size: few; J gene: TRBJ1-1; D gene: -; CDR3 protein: CAIRGSQITEAFF; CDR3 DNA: TGTGCCATCAGAGGGTCACAGATCACTGAAGCTTTCTTT
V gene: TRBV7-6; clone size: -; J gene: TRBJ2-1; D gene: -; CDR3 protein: CASSPLAVPYNEQFF; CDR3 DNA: TGTGCCAGCAGCCCCCTGGCTGTCCCCTACAATGAGCAGTTCTTC
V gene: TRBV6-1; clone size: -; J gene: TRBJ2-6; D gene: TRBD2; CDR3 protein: CASTGTSLSGANVLTF; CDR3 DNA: TGTGCCAGCACCGGGACTAGCCTCTCTGGGGCCAACGTCCTGACTTTC
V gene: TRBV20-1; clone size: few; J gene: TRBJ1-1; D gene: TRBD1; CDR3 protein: CSASDRGVPPAFF; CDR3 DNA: TGCAGTGCGTCGGACAGGGGCGTACCTCCAGCTTTCTTT
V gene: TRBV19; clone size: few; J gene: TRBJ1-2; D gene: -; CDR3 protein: CASSRNRDGLYGYTF; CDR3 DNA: TGTGCCAGTAGTAGAAACCGGGACGGCCTCTATGGCTACACCTTC
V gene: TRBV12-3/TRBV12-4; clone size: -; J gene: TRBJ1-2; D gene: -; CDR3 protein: CASRSRTQWNYGYTF; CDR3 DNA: TGTGCCAGCAGGAGTCGGACACAATGGAACTATGGCTACACCTTC
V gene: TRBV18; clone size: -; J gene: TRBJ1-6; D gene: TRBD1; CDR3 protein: CASSPLQGAGSPLHF; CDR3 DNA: TGTGCCAGCTCACCATTACAGGGGGCAGGATCACCCCTCCACTTT
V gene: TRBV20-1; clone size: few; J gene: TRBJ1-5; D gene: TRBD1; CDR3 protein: CSLTTGVRQPQHF; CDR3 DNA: TGCAGTCTGACCACAGGGGTGAGACAGCCCCAGCATTTT
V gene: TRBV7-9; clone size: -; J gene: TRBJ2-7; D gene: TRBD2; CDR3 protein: CASSSTGTSSTYEQYF; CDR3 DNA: TGTGCCAGCAGCTCAACCGGGACTAGCAGTACCTACGAGCAGTACTTC
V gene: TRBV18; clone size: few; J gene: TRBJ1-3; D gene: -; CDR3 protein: CASSLKVGDTIYF; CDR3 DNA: TGTGCCAGCTCATTGAAAGTTGGTGACACCATATATTTT
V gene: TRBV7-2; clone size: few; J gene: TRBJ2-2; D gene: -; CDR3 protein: CASSLENRGGELFF; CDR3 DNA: TGTGCCAGCAGCTTAGAAAACCGGGGCGGGGAGCTGTTTTTT
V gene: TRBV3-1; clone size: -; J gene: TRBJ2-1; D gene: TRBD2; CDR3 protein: CASSQGGADNEQFF; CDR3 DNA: TGTGCCAGCAGCCAGGGAGGGGCGGACAATGAGCAGTTCTTC
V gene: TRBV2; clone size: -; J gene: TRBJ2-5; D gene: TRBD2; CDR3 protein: CAFSGTSGGRRRETQYF; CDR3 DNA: TGTGCCTTCTCCGGGACTAGCGGGGGGCGCCGTAGGGAGACCCAGTACTTC
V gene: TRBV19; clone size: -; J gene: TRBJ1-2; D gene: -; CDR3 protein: CASTPSTLNYGYTF; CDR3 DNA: TGTGCCAGTACCCCATCGACCTTAAACTATGGCTACACCTTC
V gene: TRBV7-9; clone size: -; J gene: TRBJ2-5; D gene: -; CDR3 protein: CASTFSPRADETQYF; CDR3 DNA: TGTGCCAGCACCTTTTCCCCCAGGGCGGACGAGACCCAGTACTTC
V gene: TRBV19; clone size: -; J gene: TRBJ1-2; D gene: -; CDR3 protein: CASSPERGGYGYTF; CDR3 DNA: TGTGCCAGTAGCCCCGAGAGAGGCGGCTATGGCTACACCTTC
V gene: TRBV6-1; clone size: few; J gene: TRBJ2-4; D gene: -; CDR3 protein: CASSESALAKNIQYF; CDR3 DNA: TGTGCCAGCAGTGAGAGCGCCCTAGCCAAAAACATTCAGTACTTC
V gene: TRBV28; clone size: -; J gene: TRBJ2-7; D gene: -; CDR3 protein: CASSSPRGEGYEQYF; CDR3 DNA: TGTGCCAGCAGTTCCCCTCGGGGCGAGGGCTACGAGCAGTACTTC
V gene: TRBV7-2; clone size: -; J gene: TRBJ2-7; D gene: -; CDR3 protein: CASSLYGYYTYEQYF; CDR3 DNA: TGTGCCAGCAGCTTATACGGGTATTACACCTACGAGCAGTACTTC
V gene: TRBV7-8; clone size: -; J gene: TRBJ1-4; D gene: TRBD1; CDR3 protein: CASSPKFDRVNEKLFF; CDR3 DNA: TGTGCCAGCAGCCCTAAATTTGACAGGGTTAATGAAAAACTGTTTTTT
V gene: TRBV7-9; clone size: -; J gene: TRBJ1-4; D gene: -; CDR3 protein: CASSLFGGAANEKLFF; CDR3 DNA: TGTGCCAGCAGCTTATTTGGTGGGGCGGCTAATGAAAAACTGTTTTTT
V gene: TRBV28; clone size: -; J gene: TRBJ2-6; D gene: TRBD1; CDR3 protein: CASTTSGTGASGANVLTF; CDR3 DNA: TGTGCCAGCACGACCTCCGGGACAGGGGCCTCTGGGGCCAACGTCCTGACTTTC
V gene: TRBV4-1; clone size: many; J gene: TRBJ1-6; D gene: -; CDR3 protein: CASSQDGGRGSPLHF; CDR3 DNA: TGCGCCAGCAGCCAAGATGGGGGGAGGGGATCACCCCTCCACTTT
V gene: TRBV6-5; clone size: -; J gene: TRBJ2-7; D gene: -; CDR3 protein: CASSKGHPYEQYF; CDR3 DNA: TGTGCCAGCAGCAAAGGACACCCCTACGAGCAGTACTTC
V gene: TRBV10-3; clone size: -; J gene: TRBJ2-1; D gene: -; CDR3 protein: CAISESRGGINEQFF; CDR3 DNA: TGTGCCATCAGTGAGTCCCGGGGCGGGATAAATGAGCAGTTCTTC
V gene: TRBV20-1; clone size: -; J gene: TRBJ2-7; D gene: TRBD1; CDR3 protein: CSARARGQGLISDFYEQYF; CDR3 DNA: TGCAGTGCTAGGGCCAGAGGACAGGGTTTAATCTCGGACTTCTACGAGCAGTACTTC
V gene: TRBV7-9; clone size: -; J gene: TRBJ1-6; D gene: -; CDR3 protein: CASSLTRTNSYNSPLHF; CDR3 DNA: TGTGCCAGCAGCTTGACCAGAACGAACTCCTATAATTCACCCCTCCACTTT
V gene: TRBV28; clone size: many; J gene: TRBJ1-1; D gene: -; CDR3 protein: CASSPEQGKSRRDTEAFF; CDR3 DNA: TGTGCCAGCAGTCCGGAGCAGGGGAAGTCAAGGAGAGACACTGAAGCTTTCTTT
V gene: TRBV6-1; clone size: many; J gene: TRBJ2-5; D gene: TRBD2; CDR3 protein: CASSYAGGWETQYF; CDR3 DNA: TGTGCCAGCAGTTATGCGGGGGGCTGGGAGACCCAGTACTTC
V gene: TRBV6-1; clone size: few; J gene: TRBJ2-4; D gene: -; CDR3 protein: CASKVQTLAKNIQYF; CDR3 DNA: TGTGCCAGCAAAGTACAGACACTAGCCAAAAACATTCAGTACTTC
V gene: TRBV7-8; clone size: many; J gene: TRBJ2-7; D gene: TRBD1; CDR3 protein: CASSPKQGALDEQYF; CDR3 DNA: TGTGCCAGCAGCCCTAAACAGGGGGCCCTCGACGAGCAGTACTTC
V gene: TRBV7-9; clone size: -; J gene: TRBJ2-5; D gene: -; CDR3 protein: CASSLQGLEETQYF; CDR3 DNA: TGTGCCAGCAGCTTACAGGGTCTGGAAGAGACCCAGTACTTC
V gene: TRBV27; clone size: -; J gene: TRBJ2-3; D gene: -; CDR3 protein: CASSLSGGDVADTQYF; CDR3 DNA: TGTGCCAGCAGTTTATCTGGGGGAGATGTGGCAGATACGCAGTATTTT
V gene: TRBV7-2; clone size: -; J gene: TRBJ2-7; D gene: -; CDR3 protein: CASRLGLAVYEQYF; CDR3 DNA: TGTGCCAGCAGGTTAGGCTTAGCGGTCTACGAGCAGTACTTC
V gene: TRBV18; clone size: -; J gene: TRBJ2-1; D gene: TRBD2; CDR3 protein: CASSPPGRAKEQFF; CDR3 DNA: TGTGCCAGCTCACCACCTGGGAGGGCCAAGGAGCAGTTCTTC
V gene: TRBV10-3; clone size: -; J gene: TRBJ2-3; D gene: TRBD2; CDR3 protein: CAFSGSSTDTQYF; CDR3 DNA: TGTGCCTTTAGCGGGAGTAGCACAGATACGCAGTATTTT
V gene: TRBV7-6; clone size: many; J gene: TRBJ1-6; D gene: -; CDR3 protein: CASSSGTSLHSPLHF; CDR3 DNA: TGTGCCAGCAGCTCGGGCACTTCGCTTCATTCACCCCTCCACTTT
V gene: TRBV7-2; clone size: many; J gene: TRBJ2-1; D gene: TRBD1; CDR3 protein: CASSLRTGGIPYNEQFF; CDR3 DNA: TGTGCCAGCAGCTTGAGGACAGGGGGCATCCCCTACAATGAGCAGTTCTTC
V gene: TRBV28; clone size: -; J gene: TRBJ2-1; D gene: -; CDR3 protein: CASSSLGVNEQFF; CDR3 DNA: TGTGCCAGCAGTTCTCTAGGAGTGAATGAGCAGTTCTTC
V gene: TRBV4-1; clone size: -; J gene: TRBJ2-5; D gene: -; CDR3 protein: CASRPEGSGGLETQYF; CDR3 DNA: TGCGCCAGCAGACCAGAGGGGTCGGGGGGCCTGGAGACCCAGTACTTC
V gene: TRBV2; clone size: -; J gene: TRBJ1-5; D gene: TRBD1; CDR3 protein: CASKDRGGFSNQPQHF; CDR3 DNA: TGTGCCAGCAAGGACAGGGGGGGATTTAGCAATCAGCCCCAGCATTTT
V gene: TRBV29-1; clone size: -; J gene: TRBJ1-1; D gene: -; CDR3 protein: CSVHRGGATEAFF; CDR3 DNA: TGCAGCGTCCACCGGGGGGGGGCCACTGAAGCTTTCTTT
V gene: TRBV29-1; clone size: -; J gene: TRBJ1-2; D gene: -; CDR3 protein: CSVDREANYGYTF; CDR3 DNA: TGCAGCGTTGACAGGGAAGCTAACTATGGCTACACCTTC
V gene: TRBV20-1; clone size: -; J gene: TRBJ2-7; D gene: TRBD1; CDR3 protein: CSARDYDRVGEQYF; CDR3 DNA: TGCAGTGCTAGAGATTACGACAGGGTGGGCGAGCAGTACTTC
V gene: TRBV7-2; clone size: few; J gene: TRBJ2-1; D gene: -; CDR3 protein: CASSLTGSRSYNEQFF; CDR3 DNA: TGTGCCAGCAGCTTAACCGGGAGCCGCTCCTACAATGAGCAGTTCTTC
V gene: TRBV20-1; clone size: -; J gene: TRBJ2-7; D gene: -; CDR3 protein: CSARDGTGHQAYEQYF; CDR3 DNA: TGCAGTGCTAGAGATGGAACAGGTCATCAGGCCTACGAGCAGTACTTC
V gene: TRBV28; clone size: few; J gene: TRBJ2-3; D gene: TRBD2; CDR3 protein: CASSSHGLAGGPADTQYF; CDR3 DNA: TGTGCCAGCAGTTCCCATGGACTAGCGGGAGGGCCAGCGGATACGCAGTATTTT
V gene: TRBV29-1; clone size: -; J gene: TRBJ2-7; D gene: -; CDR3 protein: CSVEDRPAEQYF; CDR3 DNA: TGCAGCGTTGAAGATAGGCCAGCCGAGCAGTACTTC
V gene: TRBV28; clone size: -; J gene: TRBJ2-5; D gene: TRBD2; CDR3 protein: CASSIRLARKETQYF; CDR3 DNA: TGTGCCAGCAGTATCAGACTAGCGAGGAAGGAGACCCAGTACTTC
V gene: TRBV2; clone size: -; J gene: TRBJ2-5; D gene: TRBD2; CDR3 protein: CASSESGGGKETQYF; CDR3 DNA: TGTGCCAGCAGTGAAAGCGGCGGGGGAAAAGAGACCCAGTACTTC
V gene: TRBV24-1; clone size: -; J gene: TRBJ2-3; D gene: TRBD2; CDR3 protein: CATSDFASGRDTQYF; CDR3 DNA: TGTGCCACCAGTGATTTTGCTAGCGGGAGAGATACGCAGTATTTT
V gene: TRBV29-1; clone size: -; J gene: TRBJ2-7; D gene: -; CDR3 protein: CSVESLGDYEQYF; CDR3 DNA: TGCAGCGTTGAGAGTCTCGGGGACTACGAGCAGTACTTC